The 4 T cell receptor beta chains reported below all come from one sample, sequenced in a study of T cells after yellow fever vaccination. In TCRdb, the 5' RACE reads were re-called with MiXCR into one record per CDR3 protein. The data show about 300,000 distinct CDR3 sequences, around 9.3% seen once. This specimen was CD4+ T cells sorted from PBMCs, taken 5 days after the yellow fever booster vaccination. The receptors here all came from a man aged 18 to 30 who received the YFV17D yellow fever vaccine.

The chain uses TRBV5-1 and TRBJ1-2, with 10 bases lining up with TRBD1. The V and J ends lost 4 bases and 3 bases, in that order; junction bases with no gene match: 6. The germline CDR1 and CDR2 sequences are SGHRS and YFSETQ. The CDR3 is 15 residues long. The chain's CDR3 is CASSAWDRGDYGYTF. The CDR3 nucleotides read TGCGCCAGCAGCGCCTGGGACAGGGGAGACTATGGCTACACCTTC.

In this sample, this clonotype turned up a few times. The chain is built from TRBV7-6 and TRBJ2-3, with D hard to call. Germline loops: CDR1 SGHVS, CDR2 FNYEAQ. This CDR3 region has 13 residues. Deletions cut 4 bases from V and 2 bases from J, with 7 bases between. The CDR3 loop reads CASSSYNTDTQYF. DNA for the CDR3: TGTGCCAGCAGCTCGTACAACACAGATACGCAGTATTTT.

J is TRBJ1-2 and V is TRBV3-1, with a possible D match to TRBD1 (5 bases). The CDR3 runs to 16 residues. The V and J ends lost 4 bases and 4 bases respectively, with 19 bases between them. Germline CDR1 and CDR2: LGHDT and YNNKEL (reference sequence). The CDR3 loop is CASSPQASVGAYGYTF. The CDR3 DNA reads TGTGCCAGCAGCCCACAAGCCTCGGTAGGGGCCTATGGCTACACCTTC.

Many counts were recorded for this clonotype. This rearrangement joins TRBV21-1 to TRBJ1-2; TRBD1, the D gene given by the table, was not confirmed from the DNA. TRBV21-1 is assigned pseudogene status. This CDR3 is built from 16 residues. The CDR3 DNA reads TGTGCCAGCAGCAAATCGGGGTTTGACAGGGACGATGGCTACACCTTC. This encodes CASSKSGFDRDDGYTF.